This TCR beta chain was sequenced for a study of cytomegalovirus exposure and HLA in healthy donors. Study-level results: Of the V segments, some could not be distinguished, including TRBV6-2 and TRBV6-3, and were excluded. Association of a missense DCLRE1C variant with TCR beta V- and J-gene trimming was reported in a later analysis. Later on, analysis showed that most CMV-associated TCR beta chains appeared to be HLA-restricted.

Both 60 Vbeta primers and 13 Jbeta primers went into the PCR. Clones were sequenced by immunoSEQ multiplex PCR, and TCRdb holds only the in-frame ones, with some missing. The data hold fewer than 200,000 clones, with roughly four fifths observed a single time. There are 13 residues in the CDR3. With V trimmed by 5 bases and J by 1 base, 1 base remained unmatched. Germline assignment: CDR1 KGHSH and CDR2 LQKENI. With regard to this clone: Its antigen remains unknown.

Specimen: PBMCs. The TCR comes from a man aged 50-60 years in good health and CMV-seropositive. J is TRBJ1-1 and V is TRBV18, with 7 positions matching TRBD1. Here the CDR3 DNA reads TGTGCCAGCTCATGGGACAGGAACACTGAAGCTTTCTTT. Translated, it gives CASSWDRNTEAFF.